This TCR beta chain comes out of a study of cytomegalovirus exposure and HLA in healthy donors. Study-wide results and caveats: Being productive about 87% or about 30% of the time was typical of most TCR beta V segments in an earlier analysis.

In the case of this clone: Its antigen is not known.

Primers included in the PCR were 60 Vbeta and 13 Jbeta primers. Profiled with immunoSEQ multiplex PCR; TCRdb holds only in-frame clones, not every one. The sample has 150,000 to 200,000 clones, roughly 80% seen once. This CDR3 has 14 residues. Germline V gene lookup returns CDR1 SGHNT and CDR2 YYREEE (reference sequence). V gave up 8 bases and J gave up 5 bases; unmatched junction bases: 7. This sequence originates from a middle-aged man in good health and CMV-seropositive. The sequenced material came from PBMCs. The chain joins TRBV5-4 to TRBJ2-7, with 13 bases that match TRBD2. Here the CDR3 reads CASSTSGGAHEQYF. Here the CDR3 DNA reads TGTGCCAGTAGTACTAGCGGGGGGGCCCACGAGCAGTACTTC.